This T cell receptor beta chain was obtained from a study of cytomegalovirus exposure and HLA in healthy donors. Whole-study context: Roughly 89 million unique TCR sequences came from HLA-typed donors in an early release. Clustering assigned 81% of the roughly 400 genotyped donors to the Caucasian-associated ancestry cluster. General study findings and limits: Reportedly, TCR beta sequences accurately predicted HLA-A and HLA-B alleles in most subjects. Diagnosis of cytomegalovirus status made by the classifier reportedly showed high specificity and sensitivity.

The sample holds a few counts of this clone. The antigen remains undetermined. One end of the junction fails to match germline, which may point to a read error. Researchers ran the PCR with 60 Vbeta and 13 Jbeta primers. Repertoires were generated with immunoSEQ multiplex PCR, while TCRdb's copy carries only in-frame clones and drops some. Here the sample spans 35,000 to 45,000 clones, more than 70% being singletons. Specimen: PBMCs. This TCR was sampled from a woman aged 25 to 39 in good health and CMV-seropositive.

CDR3 sequence reads: CSSSFGGRSYEQYF. Here the CDR3 DNA reads TGTTCCAGCAGCTTCGGCGGTCGAAGCTACGAGCAGTACTTC. The gene calls are TRBV7-9 and TRBJ2-7; D is unclear. The CDR3 loop spans 14 amino acids. Per germline, CDR1 SEHNR and CDR2 FQNEAQ (reference sequence). The variable domain in full, completed from reference TRBV7-9 and TRBJ2-7, reads DTGVSQNPRHKITKRGQNVTFRCDPISEHNRLYWYRQTLGQGPEFLTYFQNEAQLEKSRLLSDRFSAERPKGSFSTLEIQRTEQGDSAMYLCSSSFGGRSYEQYFGPGTRLTVT.